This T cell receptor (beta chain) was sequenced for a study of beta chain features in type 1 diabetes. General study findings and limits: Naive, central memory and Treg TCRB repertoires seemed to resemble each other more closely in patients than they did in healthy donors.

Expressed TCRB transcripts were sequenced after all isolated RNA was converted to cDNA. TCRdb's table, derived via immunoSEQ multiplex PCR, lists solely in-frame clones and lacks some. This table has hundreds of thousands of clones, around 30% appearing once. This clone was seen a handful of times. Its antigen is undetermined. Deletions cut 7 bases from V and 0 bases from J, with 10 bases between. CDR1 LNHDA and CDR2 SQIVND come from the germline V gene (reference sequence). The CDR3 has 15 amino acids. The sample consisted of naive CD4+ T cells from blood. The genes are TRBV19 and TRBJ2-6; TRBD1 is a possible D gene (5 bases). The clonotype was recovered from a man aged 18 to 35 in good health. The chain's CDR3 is CASTDSASGANVLTF. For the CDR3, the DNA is TGTGCCAGTACTGACAGCGCCTCTGGGGCCAACGTCCTGACTTTC.